The 25 T cell receptor beta chains below were found in one sample sequenced in a study of blood T cell repertoires in COVID-19 (dated by TCRdb to the early 2020s). Library generation was performed with the immunoSEQ multiplex PCR assay. TCRdb re-hosts the immuneACCESS table, in-frame sequences only. Its copies lack some clones; in the studies checked, an unresolved V gene accounts for under half of them, and the cause for the rest is not known. The sample data list a few hundred thousand clones, and approximately 81% of these were observed just once. The leading ten clones occupy roughly 3.6% of the sample. Sequenced: peripheral blood. These receptors were collected from a woman between 18 and 30 years old with acute or convalescent COVID-19.

The V and J genes are TRBV30 and TRBJ1-2; unclear D gene. Germline V gene sequence: CDR1 GTSNPN, CDR2 SVGIG (reference sequence). Trimming cost V 0 bases and J 8 bases, with 22 bases left between them. The CDR3 is 16 amino acids. The CDR3 DNA sequence: TGTGCCTGGAGTGTAAATAGGCCTTCCGGGTCGGGGGGCTACACCTTC. Its translation: CAWSVNRPSGSGGYTF.

This chain uses TRBV5-1 with TRBJ2-1, with TRBD2 matching over 10 bases. The CDR3 totals 18 residues. V lost 2 bases, J lost 9 bases, and 17 bases stayed unmatched. The germline gives CDR1 SGHRS, CDR2 YFSETQ. CDR3 region: CASSFTLLAGAQSGEQFF. The DNA of the CDR3 is TGCGCCAGCAGCTTTACTCTCCTAGCGGGGGCACAATCGGGTGAGCAGTTCTTC.

This clone has a handful of counts. The chain joins TRBV7-9 to TRBJ1-5; D gene uncertain. Per germline, CDR1 SEHNR and CDR2 FQNEAQ (reference sequence). V was pared by 2 bases and J by 10 bases, with 12 bases between. This CDR3 has 13 amino acids. The CDR3 sequence: CASSLISGGPQHF. DNA of the CDR3: TGTGCCAGCAGCTTAATTAGTGGCGGCCCCCAGCATTTT.

The V gene is TRBV28, the J gene TRBJ2-7; a possible D gene is TRBD1 (6 bases). The CDR3 is 18 amino acids. V shed 1 base and J shed 5 bases, with 24 bases lying between them. Per the germline V gene, CDR1 is MDHEN and CDR2 is SYDVKM. The CDR3 sequence: CASSLYLSEQGRINEQYF. For the CDR3, the DNA is TGTGCCAGCAGTTTATACCTTAGTGAGCAGGGGCGCATCAACGAGCAGTACTTC. Drawing the rest from reference TRBV28 and TRBJ2-7, the complete variable domain is DVKVTQSSRYLVKRTGEKVFLECVQDMDHENMFWYRQDPGLGLRLIYFSYDVKMKEKGDIPEGYSVSREKKERFSLILESASTNQTSMYLCASSLYLSEQGRINEQYFGPGTRLTVT.

Only a few counts were recorded for this clone. CDR3 coding DNA: TGCAGCGTTGTCGGACAGGGGTTTAACACCGGGGAGCTGTTTTTT. This encodes CSVVGQGFNTGELFF. The V and J genes are TRBV29-1 and TRBJ2-2; 9 bases line up with TRBD1. Looked up from germline, CDR1 is SQVTM and CDR2 is ANQGSEA. This CDR3 comprises 15 residues. J lost 2 bases, V lost 4 bases, and 5 bases had no gene match.

To note about this clone: The sample carries other DNA sequences with the same CDR3. The J gene is TRBJ1-1, the V gene TRBV27; D gene unclear. The germline V and J ends were trimmed by 3 bases and 2 bases, with 7 bases remaining between them. Germline V lookup: CDR1 MNHEY, CDR2 SMNVEV (reference sequence). The CDR3 has 13 amino acids. The CDR3 DNA follows: TGTGCCAGCAGTTTGGGAGGAAACACTGAAGCTTTCTTT. This translates into CASSLGGNTEAFF.

This clone showed up many times. The chain couples TRBV19 to TRBJ2-1; D unresolved. There are 16 residues in the CDR3. Germline V lookup: CDR1 LNHDA, CDR2 SQIVND (reference sequence). Trimming pared 1 base from V and 8 bases from J, leaving 18 bases between. CDR3 nucleotide sequence: TGTGCCAGTAGTATAGGGGCGTTTGTAGAGACCGATGAGCAGTTCTTC. Its translation: CASSIGAFVETDEQFF.

The chain recombines TRBV9 with TRBJ1-6, with 7 bases fitting TRBD1. CDR1 SGDLS and CDR2 YYNGEE come from the germline V gene. The V segment lost 3 bases and the J segment 7 bases; nucleotides outside the gene matches: 7. CDR3 size: 15 residues. CDR3 residues: CASSDRGAANSPLHF. As DNA, the CDR3 is TGTGCCAGCAGCGACAGGGGAGCGGCCAATTCACCCCTCCACTTT.

This chain uses TRBV27 with TRBJ2-7, with TRBD1 identical over 10 bases. With 8 bases clipped from V and 6 bases from J, the junction kept 7 bases outside the gene matches. The germline V gene has CDR1 MNHEY and CDR2 SMNVEV (reference sequence). The CDR3 is 13 amino acids. CDR3: CASRTGGSTEQYF. As DNA, the CDR3 is TGTGCCAGCCGGACAGGGGGTTCCACCGAGCAGTACTTC.

The rearrangement uses TRBV7-8 and TRBJ2-3, with 10 nucleotides matching TRBD2. V trimming: 1 base; J trimming: 0 bases; junction bases outside the gene matches: 10. The CDR3 is made up of 19 amino acids. Germline CDR1 SGHVS, CDR2 FQNEAQ. CDR3 loop: CASSLVSGRAPRSTDTQYF. The CDR3 nucleotides read TGTGCCAGCAGCTTAGTCAGCGGGAGGGCCCCTAGGAGCACAGATACGCAGTATTTT. The full variable domain, with the rest looked up from reference TRBV7-8 and TRBJ2-3, is GAGVSQSPRYKVAKRGQDVALRCDPISGHVSLFWYQQALGQGPEFLTYFQNEAQLDKSGLPSDRFFAERPEGSVSTLKIQRTQQEDSAVYLCASSLVSGRAPRSTDTQYFGPGTRLTVL.

The chain employs TRBV6-5 and TRBJ1-1; 7 nucleotides align to TRBD1. The CDR3 is made up of 11 amino acids. With 5 bases clipped from V and 9 bases from J, the junction kept 3 bases outside the gene matches. The germline CDR1 and CDR2 sequences are MNHEY and SVGAGI. The CDR3 region has the DNA TGTGCCAGCAGTCGACAGGGACAAGCTTTCTTT. This translates into CASSRQGQAFF.

About this clone itself: Other DNA sequences in this specimen translate into the identical CDR3. J is TRBJ2-7 and V is TRBV5-1, with 8 bases that match TRBD1. This CDR3 contains 13 residues. V was clipped by 4 bases and J by 4 bases; unmatched bases: 4. Germline V gene sequence: CDR1 SGHRS, CDR2 YFSETQ. The CDR3 DNA follows: TGCGCCAGCAGCCGGGACAGGAGTTACGAGCAGTACTTC. Translation: CASSRDRSYEQYF.

The chain is built from TRBV28 and TRBJ1-5; 7 nucleotides align to TRBD1. Germline trimming cut 6 bases from V and 3 bases from J; bases unmatched to any gene: 8. The germline V gene encodes CDR1 MDHEN and CDR2 SYDVKM. This CDR3 spans 15 amino acids. CDR3 DNA: TGTGCCAGCAGACCGACAGGGCTAGTCAATCAGCCCCAGCATTTT. Encoded protein: CASRPTGLVNQPQHF.

This clone was found a few times. This chain joins TRBV14 and TRBJ1-2, with D uncertain. This CDR3 is 12 amino acids long. Germline-derived CDR1 and CDR2 are SGHDN and FVKESK. The V gene lost 0 bases and the J gene lost 5 bases, with 4 bases spanning the gap. In DNA, the CDR3 is TGTGCCAGCAGCCAAGAACATTATGGCTACACCTTC. Residues: CASSQEHYGYTF.

In DNA form, the CDR3 reads TGCGCCAGCAGCTCCCCCATCTCTGGGGCCAACGTCCTGACTTTC. Translation: CASSSPISGANVLTF. The rearrangement links TRBV5-1 to TRBJ2-6; no reliable D call. Germline V gene lookup returns CDR1 SGHRS and CDR2 YFSETQ. V was pared by 3 bases and J by 0 bases, with 7 bases between. The CDR3 covers 15 residues.

This rearrangement joins TRBV19 to TRBJ1-5; weak D call: TRBD1 (5 bases). Germline loops: CDR1 LNHDA, CDR2 SQIVND (reference sequence). The V end was cut by 8 bases, the J end by 5 bases, with 16 bases between. This CDR3 has 14 amino acids. CDR3 residues: CASGKTALYQPQHF. DNA of the CDR3: TGTGCCAGTGGGAAGACAGCTTTATATCAGCCCCAGCATTTT.

This clone was seen just once. The chain combines TRBV5-6 with TRBJ2-3, with D perhaps matching TRBD2 (5 bases). The CDR3 spans 16 residues. From germline, CDR1 is SGHDT and CDR2 YYEEEE. Trimming left V 0 bases short and J 3 bases short, with 14 bases between. CDR3 sequence: CASSLGTGYPTDTQYF. The CDR3 DNA reads as TGTGCCAGCAGCTTGGGCACGGGGTATCCAACAGATACGCAGTATTTT.

The chain links TRBV12-3 or TRBV12-4 to TRBJ1-2, with 7 bases matching TRBD1. The junction had 6 bases not matched to a gene; V was cut back by 5 bases and J by 6 bases. This CDR3 comprises 13 residues. The CDR3 DNA is TGTGCCAGCAGTGGGGACAGTGTAGATGGCTACACCTTC. Translated: CASSGDSVDGYTF.

The chain employs TRBV5-1 and TRBJ2-2; the match to TRBD1 covers 7 bases. Trimming removed 1 base from V and 5 bases from J; junction bases left unmatched: 8. This CDR3 has 16 residues. CDR1 is SGHRS, CDR2 YFSETQ, per germline. The CDR3 is CASSLNRGSITGELFF. CDR3 nucleotides: TGCGCCAGCAGCTTGAACAGGGGTTCGATTACCGGGGAGCTGTTTTTT.

This rearrangement joins TRBV19 to TRBJ1-1; weak D call: TRBD1 (6 bases). With 6 bases removed from V and 4 bases from J, the gap between germline ends came to 15 bases. Germline V CDR1 and CDR2: LNHDA, SQIVND (reference sequence). The CDR3 is 14 residues long. As DNA, the CDR3 is TGTGCCAGTAGGACACAGGGTTGGGGCACTGAAGCTTTCTTT. This sequence encodes CASRTQGWGTEAFF.

The V and J genes are TRBV4-1 and TRBJ1-4; perhaps TRBD1 as D (5 bases). Germline V gives CDR1 MGHRA, CDR2 YSYEKL. CDR3 length: 16 residues. V lost 0 bases, J lost 3 bases, and 11 bases lay in between. The CDR3 DNA is TGCGCCAGCAGCCAAGACGGAGGGGCCCCTAATGAAAAACTGTTTTTT. This codes for CASSQDGGAPNEKLFF.

The chain couples TRBV5-4 to TRBJ1-1, with D perhaps TRBD1 (5 bases). CDR1 is SGHNT and CDR2 is YYREEE in the germline V gene (reference sequence). CDR3 size: 15 residues. V was pared by 5 bases and J by 0 bases, with 14 bases between. The DNA for the CDR3 is TGTGCCAGCAGTCCAGCACGGGGGATGAACACTGAAGCTTTCTTT. This translates into CASSPARGMNTEAFF.

This clone was seen once. J is TRBJ1-5 and V is TRBV7-3; 7 positions agree with TRBD1. The CDR3 is 15 residues long. Germline values: CDR1 SGHTA, CDR2 FQGTGA. Unmatched junction bases numbered 8, after V lost 2 bases and J lost 7 bases. This CDR3 is CASSLRDSEGQPQHF. DNA of the CDR3: TGTGCCAGCAGCTTACGGGACAGCGAGGGACAGCCCCAGCATTTT.

This clone was detected only once. This chain uses TRBV6-5 with TRBJ1-5; TRBD1 agrees at 7 bases. CDR1 and CDR2 (germline): MNHEY, SVGAGI. CDR3 length equals 13 residues. The V gene end was trimmed by 9 bases and the J gene end by 5 bases; junction bases not matched to a gene: 7. For the CDR3, the DNA is TGTGCCAGTAAGAGGGACAGTGATCAGCCCCAGCATTTT. The encoded protein is CASKRDSDQPQHF.

The V call is TRBV5-1, the J call TRBJ2-7, with 7 bases matching TRBD2. Germline CDR1 reads SGHRS; CDR2 reads YFSETQ. V dropped 4 bases and J dropped 0; count of bases not matched to a gene: 10. The length of the CDR3 is 16 residues. CDR3 in amino acids: CASSEGGTRNSYEQYF. The CDR3 bases are TGCGCCAGCAGCGAGGGAGGGACCAGAAACTCCTACGAGCAGTACTTC.